One sample yielded the 29 T cell receptor beta chains listed below, sequenced in a study of T cell responses to AZD1222 COVID-19 vaccine. Assay used: immunoSEQ multiplex PCR; TCRdb lists only in-frame clones, some missing. The data hold about 72,000 clones, with about nine tenths observed a single time. Specimen: peripheral blood, collected 28 days after the second AZD1222 dose. The receptors stem from an adult who received the AZD1222 COVID-19 vaccine.

The J gene is TRBJ1-3, the V gene TRBV12-3 or TRBV12-4; 7 positions match TRBD1. V shed 7 bases and J 4 bases; nucleotides not matched to a gene: 4. This CDR3 region has 13 residues. CDR3 amino acids: CASIPTGGNTIYF. The CDR3 DNA is TGTGCCAGCATCCCGACAGGGGGAAACACCATATATTTT.

The V gene is TRBV19, the J gene TRBJ1-3; D is unclear. Trimming took off 5 bases at V and 2 bases at J, with 10 bases between the two ends. Per the germline V gene, CDR1 is LNHDA and CDR2 is SQIVND (reference sequence). There are 14 residues in the CDR3. The CDR3 here is CASSDGLTGNTIYF. CDR3 bases: TGTGCCAGTAGTGATGGCTTAACTGGAAACACCATATATTTT. The variable domain in full, completed from reference TRBV19 and TRBJ1-3, reads DGGITQSPKYLFRKEGQNVTLSCEQNLNHDAMYWYRQDPGQGLRLIYYSQIVNDFQKGDIAEGYSVSREKKESFPLTVTSAQKNPTAFYLCASSDGLTGNTIYFGEGSWLTVV.

This rearrangement joins TRBV3-1 (or the pseudogene TRBV3-2) to TRBJ1-2, with D uncertain. V lost 5 bases to trimming and J lost 4 bases, with 20 bases between them. The CDR3 totals 16 residues. Germline V gene data show CDR1 as LGHDT and CDR2 as YNNKEL (reference sequence). Written as DNA, the CDR3 is TGTGCCAGCAGCGACCACACAAGGGAGAGAGGCTATGGCTACACCTTC. It yields the protein CASSDHTRERGYGYTF.

The chain links TRBV24-1 to TRBJ2-6; 9 bases agree with TRBD1. CDR1 and CDR2 from the germline V gene are KGHDR and SFDVKD. CDR3 size: 19 residues. J lost 4 bases, V lost 5 bases, and 14 bases had no gene match. CDR3 DNA sequence: TGTGCCACCAGTGGGGCCCGGGACAGGGAATCTTCCGGGGCCAACGTCCTGACTTTC. Protein product: CATSGARDRESSGANVLTF.

This chain uses TRBV5-1 with TRBJ2-3; a weak D match, TRBD2 (5 bases). The V and J ends lost 0 bases and 6 bases respectively, with 11 bases between them. This CDR3 is 14 amino acids long. Germline CDR1 is SGHRS and CDR2 is YFSETQ. The CDR3 here is CASSLELALDTQYF. DNA of the CDR3: TGCGCCAGCAGCTTGGAATTAGCGTTGGATACGCAGTATTTT.

The rearrangement uses TRBV11-2 and TRBJ1-6; D remains ambiguous. Germline loops: CDR1 SGHAT, CDR2 FQNNGV. CDR3 length: 14 residues. V was shortened by 0 bases and J by 9 bases, with 9 bases between the two germline ends. The DNA of the CDR3 is TGTGCCAGCAGCTTAGAAAGAGAGGGTTCACCCCTCCACTTT. Protein: CASSLEREGSPLHF.

This clone was observed a handful of times. V and J are TRBV27 and TRBJ2-7; 7 nucleotides match TRBD1. With V trimmed by 4 bases and J by 7 bases, 10 bases remained unmatched. The CDR3 runs to 14 residues. From germline, CDR1 is MNHEY and CDR2 SMNVEV (reference sequence). In nucleotides, the CDR3 is TGTGCCAGCAGTTCCTTCGACAGGGCAGGGGAGCAGTACTTC. Amino acids: CASSSFDRAGEQYF.

V and J are TRBV3-1 (or the pseudogene TRBV3-2) and TRBJ1-1; no clear D. Germline values: CDR1 LGHDT, CDR2 YNNKEL (reference sequence). Trimming removed 0 bases from V and 0 bases from J, with 8 bases in between. The CDR3 length is 15 residues. The CDR3 reads CASSQELGMNTEAFF. The CDR3 DNA is TGTGCCAGCAGCCAAGAGCTGGGGATGAACACTGAAGCTTTCTTT.

The chain couples TRBV27 to TRBJ2-5; 7 nucleotides agree with TRBD1. CDR3 length equals 17 residues. Trimming cost V 5 bases and J 0 bases; bases outside gene matches: 12. Germline values: CDR1 MNHEY, CDR2 SMNVEV (reference sequence). CDR3 DNA sequence: TGTGCCAGCAGTCCAGACAGGGCTCTAACGTACCAAGAGACCCAGTACTTC. This codes for CASSPDRALTYQETQYF.

This clone occurred once. V and J are TRBV5-8 and TRBJ2-1; D is undetermined. V was clipped by 6 bases and J by 5 bases, with 18 bases between them. The CDR3 has 15 residues. Germline loops: CDR1 SGHTS, CDR2 YDEGEE. CDR3 protein: CASNPQGYPDNEQFF. DNA for the CDR3: TGTGCCAGCAATCCTCAAGGGTACCCTGACAATGAGCAGTTCTTC.

CDR3 amino acids: CSVGRIGTDTQYF. In nucleotides, the CDR3 is TGCAGCGTGGGCCGCATAGGCACAGATACGCAGTATTTT. The chain recombines TRBV29-1 with TRBJ2-3; no firm D call. Germline CDR1 and CDR2: SQVTM and ANQGSEA. The CDR3 consists of 13 residues. V lost 6 bases to trimming and J lost 1 base, with 11 bases between them.

The rearrangement joins TRBV19 to TRBJ2-7; 9 nucleotides align to TRBD1. The CDR3 extends over 14 amino acids. CDR1 is LNHDA, CDR2 SQIVND, per germline (reference sequence). Trimming at V came to 8 bases and at J to 3 bases, leaving 8 bases not matched to a gene. Here the CDR3 reads CASGPGTGIYEQYF. In nucleotides, the CDR3 is TGTGCCAGTGGACCCGGGACAGGGATCTACGAGCAGTACTTC.

The chain combines TRBV19 with TRBJ1-5, with 8 bases lining up with TRBD1. This CDR3 has 15 residues. The V gene's germline CDR1 is LNHDA and CDR2 SQIVND (reference sequence). Losses at the gene ends were 4 bases for V and 7 bases for J; bases not matched to a gene: 9. The CDR3 loop reads CASSKGQVSDQPQHF. CDR3 coding DNA: TGTGCCAGTAGTAAGGGACAGGTCAGCGACCAGCCCCAGCATTTT.

The genes are TRBV5-1 and TRBJ2-3; 10 nucleotides align to TRBD2. CDR1 and CDR2 from the germline V gene are SGHRS and YFSETQ. V trimming: 0 bases; J trimming: 6 bases; junction bases outside the gene matches: 7. There are 16 residues in the CDR3. Here the CDR3 reads CASSLGGTSVGDTQYF. CDR3 DNA: TGCGCCAGCAGCTTGGGGGGGACTAGCGTCGGTGATACGCAGTATTTT.

J is TRBJ2-7 and V is TRBV6-5; the D is unclear. CDR1 and CDR2 from the germline V gene are MNHEY and SVGAGI. This CDR3 has 11 residues. V dropped 5 bases and J dropped 2 bases, with 4 bases sitting between them. For the CDR3, the DNA is TGTGCCAGCAGTCCTACCTACGAGCAGTACTTC. Its protein product is CASSPTYEQYF.

V and J are TRBV4-1 and TRBJ1-6; D is possibly TRBD1 (6 bases). This CDR3 has 16 amino acids. Trimming left V 3 bases short and J 11 bases short, with 20 bases between. The germline gives CDR1 MGHRA, CDR2 YSYEKL. This CDR3 reads CASSHVGQSGRTPLHF. Written as DNA, the CDR3 is TGCGCCAGCAGCCACGTCGGACAGAGTGGTAGGACACCCCTCCACTTT.

This chain joins TRBV10-2 and TRBJ1-2; D is unresolved. The CDR3 has 14 residues. Looked up from germline, CDR1 is WSHSY and CDR2 is SAAADI. The V end was cut by 2 bases, the J end by 4 bases, with 11 bases between. The DNA for the CDR3 is TGCGCCAGCAGTGAGATCGAAGGATTCTATGGCTACACCTTC. This sequence encodes CASSEIEGFYGYTF.

This clone was counted between two and nine times. This chain connects TRBV7-6 to TRBJ1-6; 9 bases are a match to TRBD1. CDR3 length: 16 amino acids. Germline V gene sequence: CDR1 SGHVS, CDR2 FNYEAQ. The V and J ends lost 5 bases and 4 bases, in that order; junction bases with no gene match: 6. Written as DNA, the CDR3 is TGTGCCAGCAGCCCCCGACAGGGGGTTTATAATTCACCCCTCCACTTT. Translation gives CASSPRQGVYNSPLHF.

J is TRBJ1-2 and V is TRBV7-8, with 8 bases identical to TRBD1. CDR3 length: 14 amino acids. The germline V gene encodes CDR1 SGHVS and CDR2 FQNEAQ. V shed 5 bases and J 8 bases; nucleotides not matched to a gene: 10. CDR3: CASSETRTGQGYTF. DNA of the CDR3: TGTGCCAGCAGCGAAACTAGGACAGGGCAGGGCTACACCTTC.

The V call is TRBV6-1, the J call TRBJ2-3; the match to TRBD2 covers 15 bases. There are 16 residues in the CDR3. V shed 4 bases and J 3 bases; nucleotides not matched to a gene: 2. CDR1 MNHNS and CDR2 SASEGT come from the germline V gene. The CDR3 spells CASSGTSGRVTDTQYF. Here the CDR3 DNA reads TGTGCCAGCAGTGGGACTAGCGGGAGGGTAACAGATACGCAGTATTTT.

The chain combines TRBV6-5 with TRBJ1-3, with a possible D match to TRBD1 (5 bases). The germline V gene has CDR1 MNHEY and CDR2 SVGAGI. This CDR3 comprises 16 residues. Trimming stripped 0 bases from V and 2 bases from J, with 11 bases between. The DNA for the CDR3 is TGTGCCAGCAGTTACTCGAACTCCAGGGCTGGAAACACCATATATTTT. This gives the protein CASSYSNSRAGNTIYF.

The V and J genes are TRBV18 and TRBJ1-4; D unclear. CDR1 is KGHSH and CDR2 is LQKENI in the germline V gene. Trimming stripped 5 bases from V and 0 bases from J, with 7 bases between. The CDR3 runs to 14 residues. The CDR3 DNA reads as TGTGCCAGCTCATCAGGTGCAACTAATGAAAAACTGTTTTTT. Protein product: CASSSGATNEKLFF.

The chain is built from TRBV18 and TRBJ2-7; 7 bases fit TRBD1. Per germline, CDR1 KGHSH and CDR2 LQKENI. CDR3 length: 15 residues. Trimming removed 4 bases from V and 1 base from J; junction bases left unmatched: 7. CDR3 sequence: CASSQGARISYEQYF. For the CDR3, the DNA is TGTGCCAGCTCACAGGGGGCGCGTATTTCCTACGAGCAGTACTTC.

V and J are TRBV5-1 and TRBJ2-5, with 7 bases that match TRBD1. J gave up 2 bases and V 3 bases, and 13 bases lay outside the gene matches. Germline CDR1 reads SGHRS; CDR2 reads YFSETQ. The CDR3 consists of 17 residues. The CDR3 loop is CASSSTTGLIGQETQYF. CDR3 in DNA: TGCGCCAGCAGCTCTACGACAGGGTTGATAGGGCAAGAGACCCAGTACTTC.

Only one count was recorded for this clone. The chain links TRBV7-3 to TRBJ1-1; 7 nucleotides line up with TRBD1. Looked up from germline, CDR1 is SGHTA and CDR2 is FQGTGA. The CDR3 extends over 13 amino acids. The V gene end was trimmed by 5 bases and the J gene end by 4 bases; junction bases not matched to a gene: 4. The CDR3 protein is CASSAAGGTEAFF. Written as DNA, the CDR3 is TGTGCCAGCAGCGCCGCAGGGGGCACTGAAGCTTTCTTT.

The CDR3 coding sequence is TGTGCCAGCAGCCCAGACAGGGAGCGTGGAAACACCATATATTTT. Its translation: CASSPDRERGNTIYF. J is TRBJ1-3 and V is TRBV3-1 (or the pseudogene TRBV3-2); 7 bases are a match to TRBD1. This CDR3 has 15 amino acids. V trimming: 4 bases; J trimming: 3 bases; junction bases outside the gene matches: 6. From germline, CDR1 is LGHDT and CDR2 YNNKEL (reference sequence).

This chain uses TRBV2 with TRBJ1-5, with 10 bases fitting TRBD1. The V gene's germline CDR1 is SNHLY and CDR2 FYNNEI. Germline trimming cut 4 bases from V and 3 bases from J; bases unmatched to any gene: 3. This CDR3 has 15 residues. The chain's CDR3 is CASSAGQGLNQPQHF. The CDR3 DNA sequence: TGTGCCAGCAGTGCGGGACAGGGGCTCAATCAGCCCCAGCATTTT.

The chain uses TRBV11-2 and TRBJ2-5; 8 bases are shared with TRBD2. CDR1 and CDR2 from the germline V gene are SGHAT and FQNNGV. Losses at the gene ends were 1 base for V and 5 bases for J; bases not matched to a gene: 6. The length of the CDR3 is 15 residues. The CDR3 reads CASSLAGGPRETQYF. Here the CDR3 DNA reads TGTGCCAGCAGCTTAGCGGGAGGGCCTAGGGAGACCCAGTACTTC.

The V call is TRBV7-8, the J call TRBJ1-4; D is perhaps TRBD1 (5 bases). Germline V gene sequence: CDR1 SGHVS, CDR2 FQNEAQ. Between the trimmed V and J ends, which lost 6 bases and 2 bases, there was a span of 13 bases. The CDR3 is 15 residues long. CDR3 sequence (DNA): TGTGCCAGCAGACGGTCGGGGGGTACTAATGAAAAACTGTTTTTT. Translated: CASRRSGGTNEKLFF. Looking up the rest from reference TRBV7-8 and TRBJ1-4 gives the full variable domain: GAGVSQSPRYKVAKRGQDVALRCDPISGHVSLFWYQQALGQGPEFLTYFQNEAQLDKSGLPSDRFFAERPEGSVSTLKIQRTQQEDSAVYLCASRRSGGTNEKLFFGSGTQLSVL.